This T cell receptor beta chain was recovered during a study of cytomegalovirus exposure and HLA in healthy donors. The germline CDR1 and CDR2 sequences are SGHVS and FNYEAQ. The CDR3 is made up of 14 amino acids. V lost 5 bases to trimming and J lost 2 bases; unmatched junction nucleotides: 4. The PCR ran on 60 Vbeta and 13 Jbeta primers. Profiled with immunoSEQ multiplex PCR; TCRdb holds only in-frame clones, not every one. The sample lists over 130,000 clones; 66% were seen once. Overall study findings and caveats: The authors excluded some V segments, including TRBV6-2 and TRBV6-3, as indistinguishable. Earlier analysis looked at TCR beta V segments, and most were productive about 87% or about 30% of the time. One cluster of highly shared sequence variants probably arose as a sequencing artifact. Common viral pathogens seemed to be connected with several of the most significant clusters, according to a later analysis.

This clone was picked up one time. The antigen is undetermined. This sequence joins TRBV7-6 and TRBJ2-5; TRBD1 agrees at 8 bases. Material for sequencing was PBMCs. The sequence derives from a woman in her fifties or sixties in good health and CMV-seronegative. The CDR3 loop is CASSLDRGQETQYF. The CDR3 DNA is TGTGCCAGCAGCCTAGACAGGGGTCAAGAGACCCAGTACTTC. Complete variable domain (other parts from reference TRBV7-6 and TRBJ2-5): GAGVSQSPRYKVTKRGQDVALRCDPISGHVSLYWYRQALGQGPEFLTYFNYEAQQDKSGLPNDRFSAERPEGSISTLTIQRTEQRDSAMYRCASSLDRGQETQYFGPGTRLLVL.